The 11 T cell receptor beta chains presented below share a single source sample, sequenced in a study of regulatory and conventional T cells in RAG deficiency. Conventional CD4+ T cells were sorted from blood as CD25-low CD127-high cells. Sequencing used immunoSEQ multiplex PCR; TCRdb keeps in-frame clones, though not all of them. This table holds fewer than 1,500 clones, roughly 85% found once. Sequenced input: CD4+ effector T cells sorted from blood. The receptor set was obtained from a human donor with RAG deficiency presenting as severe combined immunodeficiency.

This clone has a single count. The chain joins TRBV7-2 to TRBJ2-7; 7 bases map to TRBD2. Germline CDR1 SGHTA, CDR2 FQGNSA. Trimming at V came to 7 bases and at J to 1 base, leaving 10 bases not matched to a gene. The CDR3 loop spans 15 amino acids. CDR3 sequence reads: CASIKRASGSYEQYF. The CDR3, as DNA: TGTGCCAGCATCAAGAGGGCTAGCGGATCCTACGAGCAGTACTTC.

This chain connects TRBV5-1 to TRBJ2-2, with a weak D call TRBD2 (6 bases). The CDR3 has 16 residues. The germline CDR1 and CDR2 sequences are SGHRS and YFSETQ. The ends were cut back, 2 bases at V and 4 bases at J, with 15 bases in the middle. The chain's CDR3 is CASSFLAGPSTGELFF. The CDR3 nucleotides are TGCGCCAGCAGCTTTCTGGCGGGGCCCTCCACCGGGGAGCTGTTTTTT.

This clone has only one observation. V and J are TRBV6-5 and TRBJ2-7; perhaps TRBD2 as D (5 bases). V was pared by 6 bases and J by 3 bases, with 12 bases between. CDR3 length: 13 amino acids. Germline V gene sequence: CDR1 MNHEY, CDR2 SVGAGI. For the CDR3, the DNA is TGTGCCAGCAGCTGGCGGGCCGACTACGAGCAGTACTTC. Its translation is CASSWRADYEQYF.

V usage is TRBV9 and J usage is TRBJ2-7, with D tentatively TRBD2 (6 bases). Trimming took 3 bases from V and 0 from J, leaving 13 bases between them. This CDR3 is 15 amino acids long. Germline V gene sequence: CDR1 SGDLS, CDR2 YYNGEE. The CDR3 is CASSALAGSSYEQYF. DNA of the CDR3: TGTGCCAGCAGCGCCCTCGCGGGGAGCTCCTACGAGCAGTACTTC.

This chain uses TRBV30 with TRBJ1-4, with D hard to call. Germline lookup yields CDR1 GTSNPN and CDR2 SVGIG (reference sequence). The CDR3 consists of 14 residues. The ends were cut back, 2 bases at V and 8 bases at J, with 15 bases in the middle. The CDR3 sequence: CAWSPVYPREKLFF. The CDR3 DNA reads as TGTGCCTGGAGTCCAGTCTACCCCCGGGAAAAACTGTTTTTT.

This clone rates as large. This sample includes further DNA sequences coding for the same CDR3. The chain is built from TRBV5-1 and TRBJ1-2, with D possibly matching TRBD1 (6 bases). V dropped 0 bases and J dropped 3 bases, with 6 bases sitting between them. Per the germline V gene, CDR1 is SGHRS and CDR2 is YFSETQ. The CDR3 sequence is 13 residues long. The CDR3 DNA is TGCGCCAGCAGCTTGGGACAGGACTATGGCTACACCTTC. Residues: CASSLGQDYGYTF.

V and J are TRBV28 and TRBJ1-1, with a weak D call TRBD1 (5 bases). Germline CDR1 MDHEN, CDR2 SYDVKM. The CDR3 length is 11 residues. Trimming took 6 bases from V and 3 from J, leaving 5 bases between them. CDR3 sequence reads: CASRTDTEAFF. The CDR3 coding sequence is TGTGCCAGCAGGACAGACACTGAAGCTTTCTTT.

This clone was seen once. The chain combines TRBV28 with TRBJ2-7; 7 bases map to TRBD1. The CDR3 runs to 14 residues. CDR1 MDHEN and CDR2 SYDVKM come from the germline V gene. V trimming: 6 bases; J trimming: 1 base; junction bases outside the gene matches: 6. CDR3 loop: CASRPDRVSYEQYF. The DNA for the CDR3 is TGTGCCAGCAGACCCGACAGGGTATCCTACGAGCAGTACTTC.

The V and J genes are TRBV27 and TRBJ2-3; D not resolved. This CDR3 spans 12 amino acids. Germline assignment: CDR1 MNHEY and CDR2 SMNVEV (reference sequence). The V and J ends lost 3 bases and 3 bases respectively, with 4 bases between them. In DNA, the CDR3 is TGTGCCAGCAGTTTTAGGACAGATACGCAGTATTTT. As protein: CASSFRTDTQYF.

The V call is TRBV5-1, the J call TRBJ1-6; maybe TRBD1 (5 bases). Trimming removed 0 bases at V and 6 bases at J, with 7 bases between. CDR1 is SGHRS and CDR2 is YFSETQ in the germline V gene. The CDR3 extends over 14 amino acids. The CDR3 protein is CASSLGQGNSPLHF. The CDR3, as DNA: TGCGCCAGCAGCTTGGGGCAGGGTAATTCACCCCTCCACTTT. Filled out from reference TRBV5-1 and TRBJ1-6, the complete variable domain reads KAGVTQTPRYLIKTRGQQVTLSCSPISGHRSVSWYQQTPGQGLQFLFEYFSETQRNKGNFPGRFSGRQFSNSRSEMNVSTLELGDSALYLCASSLGQGNSPLHFGNGTRLTVT.

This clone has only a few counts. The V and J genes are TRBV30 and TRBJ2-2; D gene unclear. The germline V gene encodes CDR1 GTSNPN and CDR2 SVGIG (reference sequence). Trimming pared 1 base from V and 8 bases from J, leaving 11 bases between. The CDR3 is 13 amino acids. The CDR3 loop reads CAWSALGWGELFF. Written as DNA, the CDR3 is TGTGCCTGGAGTGCCCTGGGTTGGGGGGAGCTGTTTTTT.